This entry lists 7 T cell receptor beta chains sequenced from one sample in a study of T cells expressing NK-cell markers. Each CDR3 protein gets one entry in TCRdb, which reprocessed the 5' RACE reads and gives no DNA. Recorded for this sample: some 500,000 distinct CDR3 sequences. The sample taken for sequencing was blood T cells: a sorted CD56 or NKG2C T cell subset, CD4+ or CD8+ T cells, or bulk PBMC T cells (not recorded which). The receptors were sampled from a woman between 50 and 59 years old in good health.

The chain is built from TRBV27 and TRBJ2-7; the D call of TRBD1 rests on TCRdb alone, since no DNA is present to check it. The CDR3 is 17 amino acids. CDR1 is MNHEY and CDR2 is SMNVEV in the germline V gene (reference sequence). CDR3 amino acids: CASSFLFGAVSSYEQYF.

The genes are TRBV12-3 or TRBV12-4 and TRBJ2-7; TCRdb proposes TRBD2, but this gene call is untestable without DNA. The CDR3 totals 19 residues. Here the CDR3 reads CASSSPPGLAGGSSYEQYF.

The chain employs TRBV20-1 and TRBJ2-7. There are 16 residues in the CDR3. Germline assignment: CDR1 DFQATT and CDR2 SNEGSKA (reference sequence). CDR3 loop: CSARVSKQLSSYEQYF.

V usage is TRBV11-3 and J usage is TRBJ2-5. The CDR3 sequence is 12 residues long. Germline CDR1 and CDR2: SGHNT and YENEEA. The CDR3 loop reads CASSPQAETQYF.

This sequence joins TRBV4-1 and TRBJ2-7; without DNA, the TCRdb call of TRBD1 cannot be checked. Germline V lookup: CDR1 MGHRA, CDR2 YSYEKL. The CDR3 is made up of 15 amino acids. CDR3 residues: CASSQEPLLVYEQYF.

This chain connects TRBV6-1 to TRBJ2-2; with no DNA, the TCRdb D assignment of TRBD1 cannot be verified. Germline values: CDR1 MNHNS, CDR2 SASEGT. The CDR3 has 15 residues. CDR3 loop: CASRKTGGRAGELFF.

The chain is built from TRBV12-3 or TRBV12-4 and TRBJ1-1. This CDR3 comprises 11 residues. The CDR3 protein is CASSSILEAFF.